A selection of T cell receptor beta chains follows, all from one sample in a study of shared clonotypes between healthy human individuals. Only in-frame clones appear in the TCRdb table, and some are missing; sequencing was by immunoSEQ multiplex PCR. The data hold 2.3 million or so clones, with just over 90% observed a single time. Material: naive CD4+ T cells from PBMCs. These receptors were obtained from a man aged 18 to 35 in good health. Some clones in this sample may be carry-over from other donors' samples. Both conserved end residues are part of each CDR3. A D gene is named only where the DNA matches it firmly. Part of the rows lack a size; the others show once, few, many or a class for expanded clones.

clone size	J gene	D gene	CDR3 length	V gene	CDR3 protein	CDR3 DNA
.	TRBJ2-4	TRBD1	16	TRBV6-5	CASSFDRGLAKNIQYF	TGTGCCAGCAGTTTCGACAGGGGGCTGGCCAAAAACATTCAGTACTTC
.	TRBJ2-2	.	15	TRBV18	CASSPRPANTGELFF	TGTGCCAGCTCACCGCGGCCCGCGAACACCGGGGAGCTGTTTTTT
.	TRBJ2-1	TRBD1	16	TRBV6-6	CASRKQGANYYNEQFF	TGTGCCAGCAGGAAACAGGGGGCAAACTACTACAATGAGCAGTTCTTC
.	TRBJ2-3	.	16	TRBV14	CASSLTGGPSTDTQYF	TGTGCCAGCAGCCTTACAGGAGGCCCTAGCACAGATACGCAGTATTTT
.	TRBJ2-7	TRBD1	15	TRBV7-9	CASSAPGQVNYEQYF	TGTGCCAGCAGCGCCCCGGGACAGGTGAACTACGAGCAGTACTTC
once	TRBJ2-7	.	10	TRBV20-1	CSARTYEQYF	TGCAGTGCCAGGACCTACGAGCAGTACTTC
.	TRBJ2-7	TRBD2	13	TRBV5-6	CASSNGLVDEQYF	TGTGCCAGCAGCAACGGACTAGTCGACGAGCAGTACTTC
.	TRBJ2-3	.	16	TRBV5-1	CASSLATGWREDTQYF	TGCGCCAGCAGCTTGGCGACAGGGTGGCGGGAAGATACGCAGTATTTT
.	TRBJ1-2	.	13	TRBV11-2	CASSLAGRDGYTF	TGTGCCAGCAGCTTAGCCGGAAGGGATGGCTACACCTTC
.	TRBJ2-2	TRBD1	16	TRBV7-2	CASSFTGTVNTGELFF	TGTGCCAGCAGCTTTACCGGGACAGTTAACACCGGGGAGCTGTTTTTT
.	TRBJ2-1	TRBD2	16	TRBV5-8	CASSPASGRAELEQFF	TGTGCCAGCAGCCCTGCTAGCGGGAGGGCCGAACTTGAGCAGTTCTTC
.	TRBJ2-7	TRBD1	15	TRBV25-1	CASSYAGTGPYEQYF	TGTGCCAGCTCCTACGCCGGGACAGGACCCTACGAGCAGTACTTC
.	TRBJ2-1	.	13	TRBV30	CAWSPPGIYEQFF	TGTGCCTGGAGTCCGCCTGGGATCTATGAGCAGTTCTTC
.	TRBJ2-3	TRBD2	19	TRBV30	CAWSRGRTSGRPNTDTQYF	TGTGCCTGGAGCAGGGGAAGGACTAGCGGGAGGCCCAACACAGATACGCAGTATTTT
.	TRBJ2-5	TRBD2	15	TRBV2	CASSANPTGGETQYF	TGTGCCAGCAGTGCTAACCCCACGGGGGGGGAGACCCAGTACTTC
few	TRBJ1-3	.	12	TRBV21-1	CASGPRGNTIYF	TGTGCCAGTGGGCCCCGGGGGAACACCATATATTTT
.	TRBJ1-2	TRBD1	15	TRBV28	CASITAGTGDAGYTF	TGTGCCAGCATCACCGCCGGGACAGGGGATGCTGGCTACACCTTC
.	TRBJ2-6	.	14	TRBV19	CASREVGGANVLTF	TGTGCCAGTAGAGAAGTCGGCGGGGCCAACGTCCTGACTTTC
.	TRBJ2-7	.	17	TRBV5-1	CASSLRVGGAQDYEQYF	TGCGCCAGCAGCCTGAGGGTGGGGGGCGCGCAGGACTACGAGCAGTACTTC
.	TRBJ2-2	.	16	TRBV16	CASSPTVGVSTGELFF	TGTGCCAGCAGCCCTACTGTGGGAGTTAGCACCGGGGAGCTGTTTTTT
once	TRBJ2-7	TRBD1	14	TRBV7-2	CASSPGQGWGEQYF	TGTGCCAGCAGCCCAGGACAGGGGTGGGGCGAGCAGTACTTC
.	TRBJ1-3	.	16	TRBV5-5	CASSLGLRNSGNTIYF	TGTGCCAGCAGCTTGGGCCTTAGGAACTCTGGAAACACCATATATTTT
.	TRBJ2-2	.	14	TRBV6-5	CASSGTGRTGELFF	TGTGCCAGCAGTGGAACAGGGAGAACAGGGGAGCTGTTTTTT
.	TRBJ1-5	.	12	TRBV28	CASSLEYQPQHF	TGTGCCAGCAGTCTGGAGTATCAGCCCCAGCATTTT
once	TRBJ2-6	.	15	TRBV27	CASSLLGSGANVLTF	TGTGCCAGCAGTTTATTGGGCTCTGGGGCCAACGTCCTGACTTTC
.	TRBJ2-2	.	14	TRBV5-1	CASSMDPNTGELFF	TGCGCCAGCAGCATGGACCCAAACACCGGGGAGCTGTTTTTT
.	TRBJ2-5	TRBD2	13	TRBV7-3	CASSVLAGETQYF	TGTGCCAGCAGCGTACTAGCGGGAGAGACCCAGTACTTC